The 8 T cell receptor beta chains listed next were all sequenced from one sample in a study of blood T cell repertoires in COVID-19 (dated by TCRdb to about 2020). Library preparation was by the immunoSEQ multiplex PCR assay. TCRdb took over this immuneACCESS table, retaining in-frame rearrangements with V and J assigned. Such tables are incomplete; in checked studies, under half of the missing clones stem from an unresolved V gene, and the remainder is unexplained. This sample gives about 120,000 clones in total; more than 60% of them show up just once. The ten largest clones take up over 2% of the sample. The sequencing sample was made of peripheral blood. Receptors were obtained from a man between 65 and 85 years old with acute or convalescent COVID-19.

This clone was detected only once. The genes are TRBV7-2 and TRBJ1-2; TRBD1 matches 8 bases. The CDR3 sequence is 15 residues long. Germline lookup yields CDR1 SGHTA and CDR2 FQGNSA. The V gene end was trimmed by 3 bases and the J gene end by 6 bases; junction bases not matched to a gene: 9. CDR3 DNA: TGTGCCAGCAGCTTCGGGCGGCAGGGGGCACATGGCTACACCTTC. Translated: CASSFGRQGAHGYTF.

The chain couples TRBV7-2 to TRBJ1-5; a possible D gene is TRBD1 (5 bases). The CDR3 runs to 15 residues. Trimming removed 7 bases at V and 6 bases at J, with 19 bases between. Germline CDR1 SGHTA, CDR2 FQGNSA. CDR3 sequence reads: CASTTKTGPGQPQHF. CDR3 coding DNA: TGTGCCAGCACCACTAAAACAGGTCCAGGTCAGCCCCAGCATTTT.

Only a few counts were recorded for this clone. This chain connects TRBV5-8 to TRBJ1-2; D is undetermined. The CDR3 is made up of 13 amino acids. V lost 4 bases, J lost 4 bases, and 11 bases lay in between. Germline CDR1 is SGHTS and CDR2 is YDEGEE. Written as DNA, the CDR3 is TGTGCCAGCAGCATTCGACTGACCTATGGCTACACCTTC. Encoded protein: CASSIRLTYGYTF.

The DNA of the CDR3 is TGTGCCAGCAGTTACAGGACAGGGGACAATCAGCCCCAGCATTTT. Translation: CASSYRTGDNQPQHF. The gene calls are TRBV7-2 and TRBJ1-5; 9 nucleotides align to TRBD1. CDR1 is SGHTA, CDR2 FQGNSA, per germline. This CDR3 has 15 residues. V trimming: 6 bases; J trimming: 3 bases; junction bases outside the gene matches: 6.

CDR3 region: CASRTGQNYGYTF. The DNA of the CDR3 is TGTGCCAGCAGAACGGGACAGAACTATGGCTACACCTTC. V is TRBV5-4 and J is TRBJ1-2, with 7 bases fitting TRBD1. The germline V gene encodes CDR1 SGHNT and CDR2 YYREEE (reference sequence). This CDR3 region has 13 residues. Trimming cost V 5 bases and J 2 bases; bases outside gene matches: 3.

The chain recombines TRBV10-3 with TRBJ2-5, with a weak D call TRBD2 (6 bases). In germline, CDR1 is ENHRY, CDR2 SYGVKD. The V end was cut by 10 bases, the J end by 2 bases, with 11 bases between. CDR3 length: 12 amino acids. The CDR3 region has the DNA TGTGCCAGCGGGAACAGTCAAGAGACCCAGTACTTC. The encoded protein is CASGNSQETQYF.

The J gene is TRBJ2-1, the V gene TRBV11-3, with TRBD2 as a possible D gene (6 bases). V shed 3 bases and J shed 9 bases, with 12 bases lying between them. CDR1 is SGHNT and CDR2 is YENEEA in the germline V gene. The CDR3 has 13 residues. CDR3 residues: CASSFKNGGEQFF. For the CDR3, the DNA is TGTGCCAGCAGCTTCAAGAACGGGGGTGAGCAGTTCTTC.

This sequence joins TRBV5-1 and TRBJ2-7; D is perhaps TRBD2 (6 bases). There are 15 residues in the CDR3. V was pared by 4 bases and J by 0 bases, with 14 bases between. Germline V gene sequence: CDR1 SGHRS, CDR2 YFSETQ. The CDR3 loop reads CASSLGGGDSYEQYF. The CDR3, as DNA: TGCGCCAGCAGCCTTGGAGGCGGGGACTCCTACGAGCAGTACTTC.